This entry describes one TCR beta chain. Its antigen is still unknown. The data originate from a study of beta chain features in type 1 diabetes. The length of the CDR3 is 16 residues. The germline gives CDR1 SGHTS, CDR2 YDEGEE. V was clipped by 1 base and J by 2 bases, with 13 bases between them. Study-wide results and caveats: Insertions at VDJ junctions were less frequent in type 1 diabetes patients. These patients also deleted more nucleotides at the same junctions. High-TCR-expressing cells could be over-represented by cDNA sequencing. In comparison with healthy donors, patients had naive, central memory and Treg TCRB repertoires that appeared more similar.

Reverse transcribing all isolated RNA meant expressed TCRB transcripts were sequenced. The table came from immunoSEQ multiplex PCR; TCRdb's copy has only in-frame clones and leaves some out. The sample yields 900,000 or so clones, 15% to 20% seen once. The clonotype was recovered from a young woman in good health. Sequences were obtained from naive CD4+ T cells from blood. The chain is built from TRBV5-8 and TRBJ1-3; no firm D call. For the CDR3, the DNA is TGTGCCAGCAGCTTGTATTCGGTTTCGGCTGGAAACACCATATATTTT. As protein: CASSLYSVSAGNTIYF. The full variable domain, in which reference TRBV5-8 and TRBJ1-3 provide the parts outside the CDR3, is EAGVTQSPTHLIKTRGQQATLRCSPISGHTSVYWYQQALGLGLQFLLWYDEGEERNRGNFPPRFSGRQFPNYSSELNVNALELEDSALYLCASSLYSVSAGNTIYFGEGSWLTVV.